This TCR beta chain came from a study of identical twins. Germline V gives CDR1 SNHLY, CDR2 FYNNEI. This CDR3 has 14 amino acids. Trimming removed 7 bases from V and 0 bases from J, with 11 bases in between. A few counts support this clonotype. TCRdb re-called the 5' RACE reads with MiXCR, one entry per CDR3 protein. This sample has some 760,000 distinct CDR3 sequences; around a sixth occur once, and the top ten carry less than 15%. These data also formed part of another study, on T cells expressing NK-cell markers.

Sequencing was done on a sample of PBMCs. The sequence was obtained from a woman in her late teens or twenties in good health. V is TRBV2 and J is TRBJ2-3, with D unclear. DNA of the CDR3: TGTGCCAGCAAGACGGGTTCGAGCACAGATACGCAGTATTTT. Its translation: CASKTGSSTDTQYF.